This record covers a single T cell receptor beta chain. Antigen: not known. The record originates from a study of T cell repertoires in cytomegalovirus infection. Study details: In public TCR beta signatures, there were indications of both CMV infection and matching HLA type. Study-wide results and limits: Summed public TCR beta family frequency identified CMV carriers bearing the relevant HLA. Within the response measured ex vivo, HLA-C-restricted CMV-specific TCR beta clonotypes were dominant.

This CDR3 is 14 amino acids long. Germline trimming cut 4 bases from V and 9 bases from J; bases unmatched to any gene: 11. Germline V gene lookup returns CDR1 LNHNV and CDR2 YYDKDF (reference sequence). Each CDR3 protein is one row after TCRdb ran MiXCR on the reads. This table holds approximately 1,000,000 distinct CDR3 sequences, 25% to 40% found once. This TCR came from a human donor in good health (CMV status not recorded). Some clones in this sample may be carry-over from other donors' samples. V and J are TRBV15 and TRBJ1-1; 7 bases map to TRBD1. The sequenced sample was cultured CD8+ T cells from PBMCs, obtained from culture after CMV antigen stimulation. The CDR3 loop is CATSNVGQDYKAFF. The CDR3 nucleotides are TGTGCCACCAGCAACGTCGGACAGGATTATAAAGCTTTCTTT.